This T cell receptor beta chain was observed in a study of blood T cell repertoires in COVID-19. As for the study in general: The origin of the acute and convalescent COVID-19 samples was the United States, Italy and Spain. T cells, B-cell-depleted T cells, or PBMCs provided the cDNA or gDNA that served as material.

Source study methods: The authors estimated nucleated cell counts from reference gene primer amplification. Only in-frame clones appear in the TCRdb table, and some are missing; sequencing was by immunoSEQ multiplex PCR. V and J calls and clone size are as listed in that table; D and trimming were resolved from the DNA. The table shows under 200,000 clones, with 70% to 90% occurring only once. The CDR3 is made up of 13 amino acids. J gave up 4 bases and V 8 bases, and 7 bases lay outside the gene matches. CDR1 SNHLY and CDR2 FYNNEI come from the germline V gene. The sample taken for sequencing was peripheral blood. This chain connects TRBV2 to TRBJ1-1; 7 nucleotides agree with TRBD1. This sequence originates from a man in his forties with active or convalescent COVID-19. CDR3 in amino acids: CASLGQATTEAFF. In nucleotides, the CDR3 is TGTGCCAGCCTCGGACAGGCCACCACTGAAGCTTTCTTT.